A single sample is the source of the 23 T cell receptor beta chains below, sequenced in a study of OX40 agonist ivuxolimab in advanced cancers. Sequencing used immunoSEQ multiplex PCR; TCRdb keeps in-frame clones, though not all of them. The sample carries tens of thousands of clones, 80% to 90% recorded once. The specimen was CD4+ or CD8+ T cells sorted from blood, collected in a trial of the OX40 agonist ivuxolimab. These receptor sequences come from an adult with an advanced solid tumor such as melanoma, head and neck, liver or kidney cancer.

The chain carries TRBV10-1 and TRBJ2-1, with 8 nucleotides matching TRBD2. The CDR3 is 15 amino acids. Trimming cost V 2 bases and J 1 base; bases outside gene matches: 1. In germline, CDR1 is WNHNN, CDR2 SYGVQD (reference sequence). The chain's CDR3 is CASSEAGGSYNEQFF. Written as DNA, the CDR3 is TGCGCCAGCAGTGAGGCGGGAGGTTCCTACAATGAGCAGTTCTTC.

CDR3 sequence reads: CASRVRDMNTEAFF. For the CDR3, the DNA is TGTGCCAGCAGAGTCCGGGACATGAACACTGAAGCTTTCTTT. V gene TRBV6-5 combines with J gene TRBJ1-1; weak D call: TRBD1 (6 bases). This CDR3 is built from 14 residues. From germline, CDR1 is MNHEY and CDR2 SVGAGI. The germline V and J ends were trimmed by 6 bases and 0 bases, with 11 bases remaining between them.

The chain combines TRBV30 with TRBJ2-3; D is perhaps TRBD2 (7 bases). V shed 1 base and J shed 3 bases, with 11 bases lying between them. Per the germline V gene, CDR1 is GTSNPN and CDR2 is SVGIG (reference sequence). The CDR3 loop spans 14 amino acids. The CDR3 reads CAWSGGGGTDTQYF. In nucleotides, the CDR3 is TGTGCCTGGAGTGGGGGAGGGGGGACAGATACGCAGTATTTT.

CDR3 region: CASSPPNGHTPTIYF. In nucleotides, the CDR3 is TGTGCCAGCTCACCACCCAACGGACACACTCCCACCATATATTTT. The V and J genes are TRBV18 and TRBJ1-3; D is perhaps TRBD1 (5 bases). Trimming pared 0 bases from V and 9 bases from J, leaving 15 bases between. The CDR3 is 15 amino acids. Per the germline V gene, CDR1 is KGHSH and CDR2 is LQKENI.

The chain employs TRBV5-1 and TRBJ2-2; 9 bases align to TRBD1. The CDR3 consists of 15 residues. Germline V gene sequence: CDR1 SGHRS, CDR2 YFSETQ. With V trimmed by 4 bases and J by 4 bases, 5 bases remained unmatched. CDR3 coding DNA: TGCGCCAGCAGCCAGGGACAGGGAAGCACCGGGGAGCTGTTTTTT. Translation gives CASSQGQGSTGELFF.

The chain links TRBV11-2 to TRBJ2-1, with D uncertain. V was clipped by 7 bases and J by 0 bases, with 13 bases between them. Germline V gene lookup returns CDR1 SGHAT and CDR2 FQNNGV. The CDR3 is 15 residues long. The CDR3 DNA follows: TGTGCCAGCATGTACACGCTCAGCTCCTACAATGAGCAGTTCTTC. Translating gives CASMYTLSSYNEQFF.

This chain connects TRBV5-1 to TRBJ1-4, with 9 positions matching TRBD1. Germline values: CDR1 SGHRS, CDR2 YFSETQ. There are 13 residues in the CDR3. V gave up 4 bases and J gave up 8 bases; unmatched junction bases: 3. The CDR3: CASSMGQGEKLFF. CDR3 DNA: TGCGCCAGCAGCATGGGACAGGGCGAAAAACTGTTTTTT.

The J gene is TRBJ1-4, the V gene TRBV5-4; 11 bases are shared with TRBD1. Germline V gene lookup returns CDR1 SGHNT and CDR2 YYREEE (reference sequence). The V and J ends lost 4 bases and 3 bases, in that order; junction bases with no gene match: 8. The CDR3 length is 17 residues. In nucleotides, the CDR3 is TGTGCCAGCAGCCGAGGGACAGGGGGGATCGCTAATGAAAAACTGTTTTTT. It translates to CASSRGTGGIANEKLFF.

V and J are TRBV11-1 and TRBJ2-1, with D possibly TRBD2 on 7 matching bases. This CDR3 has 15 residues. Germline CDR1 reads SGHAT; CDR2 reads FQDESV (reference sequence). V lost 5 bases, J lost 5 bases, and 16 bases lay in between. The CDR3, as DNA: TGTGCCAGCAGCCCCCGGGGGGCGGGAGACAATGAGCAGTTCTTC. Its translation is CASSPRGAGDNEQFF.

This chain links TRBV4-3 with TRBJ2-2, with 11 bases identical to TRBD2. The germline V gene has CDR1 LGHNA and CDR2 YSLEER. The CDR3 is made up of 16 amino acids. V lost 3 bases, J lost 7 bases, and 7 bases stayed unmatched. The CDR3 loop is CASSQLLAGDVGELFF. CDR3 nucleotides: TGCGCCAGCAGCCAGTTACTAGCGGGAGACGTCGGGGAGCTGTTTTTT.

V is TRBV27 and J is TRBJ2-2; no clear D gene. Germline CDR1 reads MNHEY; CDR2 reads SMNVEV (reference sequence). Between the trimmed V and J ends, which lost 0 bases and 2 bases, there was a span of 7 bases. This CDR3 region has 15 residues. CDR3 protein: CASSLSPYNTGELFF. DNA for the CDR3: TGTGCCAGCAGTTTATCTCCTTATAACACCGGGGAGCTGTTTTTT.

The chain combines TRBV6-1 with TRBJ1-5; perhaps TRBD1 as D (5 bases). The CDR3 runs to 14 residues. V shed 7 bases and J shed 7 bases, with 17 bases lying between them. The germline gives CDR1 MNHNS, CDR2 SASEGT. In DNA, the CDR3 is TGTGCCAGCAAATGGGGGGGGATAGGACAGCCCCAGCATTTT. This sequence encodes CASKWGGIGQPQHF.

The chain links TRBV4-3 to TRBJ2-7; D is undetermined. This CDR3 comprises 14 residues. Trimming took off 0 bases at V and 4 bases at J, with 10 bases between the two ends. The germline gives CDR1 LGHNA, CDR2 YSLEER. CDR3 sequence: CASSQDGRTYEQYF. CDR3 coding DNA: TGCGCCAGCAGCCAAGATGGCAGGACGTACGAGCAGTACTTC.

The chain has TRBV7-2 and TRBJ2-3, with 12 bases lining up with TRBD2. Germline assignment: CDR1 SGHTA and CDR2 FQGNSA. V shed 11 bases, J shed 2 bases, and the junction held 14 bases outside the gene matches. The CDR3 has 17 residues. The DNA for the CDR3 is TGTGCCCTGCTGGGGCTAGCGGGAGGGGGGAACACAGATACGCAGTATTTT. Its protein is CALLGLAGGGNTDTQYF.

This rearrangement joins TRBV5-4 to TRBJ2-1, with D perhaps matching TRBD2 (6 bases). V was shortened by 4 bases and J by 3 bases, with 14 bases between the two germline ends. The CDR3 spans 15 residues. The germline V gene has CDR1 SGHNT and CDR2 YYREEE (reference sequence). CDR3 sequence (DNA): TGTGCCAGCAGCCTCGGGGTAGCGGACTACAATGAGCAGTTCTTC. Translated: CASSLGVADYNEQFF. Looking up the rest from reference TRBV5-4 and TRBJ2-1 gives the full variable domain: ETGVTQSPTHLIKTRGQQVTLRCSSQSGHNTVSWYQQALGQGPQFIFQYYREEENGRGNFPPRFSGLQFPNYSSELNVNALELDDSALYLCASSLGVADYNEQFFGPGTRLTVL.

This chain uses TRBV11-1 with TRBJ1-1, with D unclear. The CDR3 consists of 15 residues. Trimming removed 5 bases from V and 3 bases from J, with 16 bases in between. The germline V gene has CDR1 SGHAT and CDR2 FQDESV (reference sequence). The CDR3 sequence is CASSPTLSGYTEAFF. CDR3 sequence (DNA): TGTGCCAGCAGCCCCACCCTTTCGGGGTACACTGAAGCTTTCTTT.

This chain links TRBV11-3 with TRBJ2-1; D is possibly TRBD2 (6 bases). The CDR3 is made up of 19 amino acids. Germline-derived CDR1 and CDR2 are SGHNT and YENEEA. Trimming removed 0 bases at V and 4 bases at J, with 22 bases between. CDR3 sequence reads: CASSLDQGQDGSRYNEQFF. CDR3 DNA sequence: TGTGCCAGCAGCTTAGATCAGGGCCAAGACGGGAGCCGTTACAATGAGCAGTTCTTC.

The J gene is TRBJ2-1, the V gene TRBV9, with 7 bases fitting TRBD2. V gave up 3 bases and J gave up 4 bases; unmatched junction bases: 7. CDR1 and CDR2 (germline): SGDLS, YYNGEE. CDR3 length: 15 residues. CDR3 sequence reads: CASSATGGPYNEQFF. CDR3 in DNA: TGTGCCAGCAGCGCAACGGGAGGCCCATACAATGAGCAGTTCTTC.

The chain links TRBV7-9 to TRBJ2-5; the match to TRBD2 covers 11 bases. This CDR3 spans 15 amino acids. In germline, CDR1 is SEHNR, CDR2 FQNEAQ (reference sequence). V lost 6 bases to trimming and J lost 5 bases; unmatched junction nucleotides: 8. The DNA of the CDR3 is TGTGCCAGCAGTTCGACTAGCGGGACTGGGGAGACCCAGTACTTC. Protein: CASSSTSGTGETQYF.

The chain combines TRBV14 with TRBJ1-1; no clear D gene. Germline lookup yields CDR1 SGHDN and CDR2 FVKESK. V was pared by 2 bases and J by 3 bases, with 10 bases between. CDR3 size: 14 residues. The CDR3 DNA reads TGTGCCAGCAGCCAACAAGACGGGTACACTGAAGCTTTCTTT. It yields the protein CASSQQDGYTEAFF.

Comment on this clone: A read error may produce the germline difference seen at one junction end. This chain joins TRBV30 and TRBJ2-7; TRBD1 is a possible D gene (6 bases). The germline V gene encodes CDR1 GTSNPN and CDR2 SVGIG (reference sequence). CDR3 size: 12 residues. This CDR3 reads CAWSGFGTPSRF. The CDR3 nucleotides read TGTGCCTGGAGTGGATTTGGGACACCAAGTCGGTTC.

The J gene is TRBJ2-5, the V gene TRBV19; 12 bases agree with TRBD1. The CDR3 has 15 amino acids. V lost 6 bases, J lost 5 bases, and 7 bases stayed unmatched. The germline gives CDR1 LNHDA, CDR2 SQIVND (reference sequence). Here the CDR3 DNA reads TGTGCCAGTAGAACCGGGACAGGGGGCTTGGAGACCCAGTACTTC. It encodes CASRTGTGGLETQYF.

V is TRBV19 and J is TRBJ2-1; TRBD2 aligns across 8 bases. Looked up from germline, CDR1 is LNHDA and CDR2 is SQIVND (reference sequence). The CDR3 loop spans 13 amino acids. With V trimmed by 6 bases and J by 12 bases, 10 bases remained unmatched. The CDR3 loop reads CASSPGLESVQFF. As DNA, the CDR3 is TGTGCCAGTAGCCCGGGACTAGAGAGTGTGCAGTTCTTC.